These 29 T cell receptor beta chains came from one sample sequenced in a study of blood T cell repertoires in COVID-19. The assay was immunoSEQ multiplex PCR, and TCRdb's table has in-frame clones only and misses some. The sample holds 6,400 or so clones, around 75% seen once. Sequenced input: peripheral blood. All receptors come from a man between 60 and 75 years old with acute or convalescent COVID-19.

By sample fraction, this clone is large (0.1 to 1%). The genes are TRBV5-1 and TRBJ1-1; no clear D gene. The germline V gene has CDR1 SGHRS and CDR2 YFSETQ. The CDR3 covers 15 residues. Trimming pared 0 bases from V and 9 bases from J, leaving 18 bases between. CDR3 bases: TGCGCCAGCAGCTTGGCCACTACTGACGGTCCTAAAGCTTTCTTT. This encodes CASSLATTDGPKAFF.

The chain carries TRBV29-1 and TRBJ2-1, with D tentatively TRBD1 (6 bases). This CDR3 region has 21 residues. The germline V gene has CDR1 SQVTM and CDR2 ANQGSEA. V was trimmed by 4 bases and J by 0 bases, leaving 31 bases between them. CDR3 DNA sequence: TGCAGCGTTGTTGGAAGGCGGCAGGGACAACCAGGACTCCGCTCCTACAATGAGCAGTTCTTC. Amino acids: CSVVGRRQGQPGLRSYNEQFF.

The J gene is TRBJ1-1, the V gene TRBV5-8, with 9 bases identical to TRBD1. V gave up 5 bases and J gave up 5 bases; unmatched junction bases: 10. Germline loops: CDR1 SGHTS, CDR2 YDEGEE. CDR3 size: 15 residues. The CDR3 here is CASSSDGTGFTEAFF. In DNA form, the CDR3 reads TGTGCCAGCAGTTCCGACGGGACAGGGTTTACTGAAGCTTTCTTT.

This clone was detected only once. The J gene is TRBJ2-7, the V gene TRBV5-1, with a weak D call TRBD2 (7 bases). The V end was cut by 0 bases, the J end by 4 bases, with 11 bases between. CDR3 length: 14 amino acids. Germline V gene data show CDR1 as SGHRS and CDR2 as YFSETQ. CDR3 loop: CASSLEGGGYEQYF. CDR3 bases: TGCGCCAGCAGCTTGGAGGGAGGGGGGTACGAGCAGTACTTC.

The chain uses TRBV2 and TRBJ2-1, with 12 bases that match TRBD2. Germline loops: CDR1 SNHLY, CDR2 FYNNEI. After removal of 9 bases from V and 5 bases from J, the junction contained 14 bases not matched to a gene. The CDR3 has 17 amino acids. Here the CDR3 DNA reads TGTGCCAGTGTGAGGAGGACTAGCGGGGCTGGGGACAATGAGCAGTTCTTC. Amino acid sequence: CASVRRTSGAGDNEQFF.

V usage is TRBV6-5 and J usage is TRBJ2-2; 7 bases line up with TRBD1. The germline CDR1 and CDR2 sequences are MNHEY and SVGAGI. The CDR3 has 14 residues. V shed 7 bases, J shed 8 bases, and the junction held 10 bases outside the gene matches. The CDR3 region has the DNA TGTGCCAGCAAAACAGGGGCCAAAGTTGGGGAGCTGTTTTTT. Its translation is CASKTGAKVGELFF.

This clone has only a few counts. The rearrangement uses TRBV19 and TRBJ1-5, with 10 bases fitting TRBD1. V gave up 6 bases and J gave up 5 bases; unmatched junction bases: 7. There are 15 residues in the CDR3. In germline, CDR1 is LNHDA, CDR2 SQIVND (reference sequence). The CDR3 reads CASRSTGGSYQPQHF. Here the CDR3 DNA reads TGTGCCAGTAGATCGACAGGGGGCTCTTATCAGCCCCAGCATTTT.

This chain connects TRBV30 to TRBJ1-1, with 7 bases that match TRBD1. Looked up from germline, CDR1 is GTSNPN and CDR2 is SVGIG (reference sequence). J gave up 10 bases and V 4 bases, and 15 bases lay outside the gene matches. The CDR3 has 14 residues. The CDR3 sequence: CAWTRGGRGQVAFF. The CDR3 coding sequence is TGTGCCTGGACCCGAGGGGGCAGGGGCCAGGTAGCTTTCTTT.

This chain links TRBV9 with TRBJ1-4, with 9 bases matching TRBD1. The CDR3 covers 13 residues. V gave up 4 bases and J gave up 8 bases; unmatched junction bases: 3. Looked up from germline, CDR1 is SGDLS and CDR2 is YYNGEE. The CDR3 nucleotides are TGTGCCAGCAGCCCGGGACAGGGCGAAAAACTGTTTTTT. The encoded protein is CASSPGQGEKLFF.

The rearrangement uses TRBV3-1 (or the pseudogene TRBV3-2) and TRBJ2-7; the match to TRBD2 covers 12 bases. After removal of 2 bases from V and 3 bases from J, the junction contained 11 bases not matched to a gene. This CDR3 has 18 amino acids. The V gene's germline CDR1 is LGHDT and CDR2 YNNKEL (reference sequence). The CDR3 protein is CASSQPSLAGGRYYEQYF. In nucleotides, the CDR3 is TGTGCCAGCAGCCAACCATCCCTAGCGGGGGGGCGTTACTACGAGCAGTACTTC.

As for this clone: A junction boundary mismatches the germline segment, possibly from a read error. The J gene is TRBJ2-7, the V gene TRBV19; 7 nucleotides match TRBD1. Germline V gene sequence: CDR1 LNHDA, CDR2 SQIVND (reference sequence). The CDR3 is 16 residues long. CDR3 bases: TGTGCCAGTAGTTTAGATTTGGGGACAGCAACCTACGAGCAGTACTTC. Translating gives CASSLDLGTATYEQYF.

The J gene is TRBJ1-4, the V gene TRBV7-8, with 9 bases lining up with TRBD1. Germline loops: CDR1 SGHVS, CDR2 FQNEAQ. V lost 5 bases to trimming and J lost 8 bases; unmatched junction nucleotides: 6. The CDR3 is 14 amino acids. The CDR3 spells CASSPSDRGEKLFF. The DNA for the CDR3 is TGTGCCAGCAGCCCTTCGGACAGGGGCGAAAAACTGTTTTTT.

The chain has TRBV5-8 and TRBJ2-7; D is uncertain. V gave up 0 bases and J gave up 0 bases, with 7 bases separating them. The CDR3 runs 14 residues. Germline assignment: CDR1 SGHTS and CDR2 YDEGEE. Here the CDR3 DNA reads TGTGCCAGCAGCTTGGGCGATTTCTCCTACGAGCAGTACTTC. It codes for CASSLGDFSYEQYF. Filled out from reference TRBV5-8 and TRBJ2-7, the complete variable domain reads EAGVTQSPTHLIKTRGQQATLRCSPISGHTSVYWYQQALGLGLQFLLWYDEGEERNRGNFPPRFSGRQFPNYSSELNVNALELEDSALYLCASSLGDFSYEQYFGPGTRLTVT.

The V and J genes are TRBV10-2 and TRBJ1-6; D not certain. The CDR3 runs 13 residues. Germline-derived CDR1 and CDR2 are WSHSY and SAAADI. Trimming cost V 10 bases and J 4 bases, with 11 bases left between them. In nucleotides, the CDR3 is TGCGCCACCCTGTTTAATTATAATTCACCCCTCCACTTT. The encoded protein is CATLFNYNSPLHF.

This clone occurred a few times. The rearrangement links TRBV6-6 to TRBJ2-7, with 10 bases that match TRBD1. The CDR3 is 15 amino acids. CDR1 is MNHNY and CDR2 is SVGAGI in the germline V gene (reference sequence). V lost 4 bases, J lost 5 bases, and 8 bases stayed unmatched. The DNA of the CDR3 is TGTGCCAGCAGTTCATTTGGACAGGGGGGTAACGAGCAGTACTTC. Translated: CASSSFGQGGNEQYF.

This clone was seen just once. This chain connects TRBV28 to TRBJ2-3, with 7 nucleotides matching TRBD2. Germline CDR1 and CDR2: MDHEN and SYDVKM. The trim removed 2 bases at V and 4 bases at J, leaving 6 bases unmatched. The CDR3 extends over 15 amino acids. The CDR3 here is CASSLVGGSSDTQYF. DNA of the CDR3: TGTGCCAGCAGTTTAGTGGGAGGGTCTTCAGATACGCAGTATTTT.

This clone was detected once. CDR3 nucleotide sequence: TGCAGTGCTAGTGGGTCTAGCGTGAACACCGGGGAGCTGTTTTTT. Amino acid sequence: CSASGSSVNTGELFF. The chain couples TRBV20-1 to TRBJ2-2, with a tentative D call TRBD2 (6 bases). Looked up from germline, CDR1 is DFQATT and CDR2 is SNEGSKA (reference sequence). The CDR3 is made up of 15 amino acids. V shed 3 bases and J shed 1 base, with 12 bases lying between them.

This rearrangement joins TRBV7-9 to TRBJ2-7; perhaps TRBD2 as D (5 bases). V shed 4 bases and J shed 5 bases, with 21 bases lying between them. CDR3 size: 16 residues. Per the germline V gene, CDR1 is SEHNR and CDR2 is FQNEAQ (reference sequence). CDR3 amino acids: CASSYPTGVAIHEQYF. CDR3 in DNA: TGTGCCAGCAGCTACCCTACCGGGGTAGCTATCCACGAGCAGTACTTC.

The chain uses TRBV19 and TRBJ2-1; TRBD2 aligns across 11 bases. The CDR3 is 16 amino acids. CDR1 LNHDA and CDR2 SQIVND come from the germline V gene (reference sequence). V gave up 4 bases and J gave up 3 bases; unmatched junction bases: 5. The DNA for the CDR3 is TGTGCCAGTAGTAAGATTACTAGCGGGAGCTACAATGAGCAGTTCTTC. Residues: CASSKITSGSYNEQFF.

The chain combines TRBV6-5 with TRBJ1-2; D is unresolved. Germline-derived CDR1 and CDR2 are MNHEY and SVGAGI. The CDR3 covers 14 residues. Deletions cut 4 bases from V and 2 bases from J, with 11 bases between. The CDR3 reads CASSSSTINYGYTF. CDR3 nucleotides: TGTGCCAGCAGTTCTAGTACAATAAACTATGGCTACACCTTC.

The CDR3, as DNA: TGTGCCAGTTGGACAGGCAATCAGCCCCAGCATTTT. Its translation is CASWTGNQPQHF. The chain joins TRBV6-5 to TRBJ1-5; tentatively, D is TRBD1 (6 bases). V was pared by 9 bases and J by 2 bases, with 8 bases between. This CDR3 has 12 residues. CDR1 and CDR2 (germline): MNHEY, SVGAGI.

This clone appeared a few times. V usage is TRBV18 and J usage is TRBJ2-1, with D possibly TRBD2 on 5 matching bases. Trimming cost V 8 bases and J 8 bases, with 19 bases left between them. CDR3 length: 14 amino acids. CDR1 KGHSH and CDR2 LQKENI come from the germline V gene. This chain's CDR3 is CASMTTVPRDEQFF. CDR3 DNA sequence: TGTGCCAGCATGACTACAGTCCCTAGGGATGAGCAGTTCTTC.

This chain connects TRBV7-9 to TRBJ2-5; weak D call: TRBD2 (5 bases). Germline V lookup: CDR1 SEHNR, CDR2 FQNEAQ (reference sequence). The CDR3 is made up of 14 amino acids. The ends were cut back, 3 bases at V and 5 bases at J, with 13 bases in the middle. The CDR3 region is CASSFSEVEETQYF. The DNA for the CDR3 is TGTGCCAGCAGCTTCTCGGAGGTGGAGGAGACCCAGTACTTC. Supplemented by reference TRBV7-9 and TRBJ2-5, the full variable domain reads DTGVSQNPRHKITKRGQNVTFRCDPISEHNRLYWYRQTLGQGPEFLTYFQNEAQLEKSRLLSDRFSAERPKGSFSTLEIQRTEQGDSAMYLCASSFSEVEETQYFGPGTRLLVL.

V and J are TRBV18 and TRBJ1-5; D is unresolved. The CDR3 contains 16 residues. The germline V gene encodes CDR1 KGHSH and CDR2 LQKENI. V was pared by 3 bases and J by 2 bases, with 14 bases between. Here the CDR3 DNA reads TGTGCCAGCTCACCTGCGGCCCGGAGTGGCAATCAGCCCCAGCATTTT. Its protein product is CASSPAARSGNQPQHF.

This rearrangement joins TRBV2 to TRBJ1-6; possible D gene TRBD1, 6 bases. CDR1 and CDR2 (germline): SNHLY, FYNNEI. CDR3 length equals 13 residues. The V gene lost 7 bases and the J gene lost 10 bases, with 14 bases spanning the gap. CDR3 sequence reads: CASMAGVRSPLHF. For the CDR3, the DNA is TGTGCCAGCATGGCAGGGGTCAGATCACCCCTCCACTTT.

This clone was detected once. The V call is TRBV10-1, the J call TRBJ1-6; 7 positions match TRBD1. The germline CDR1 and CDR2 sequences are WNHNN and SYGVQD (reference sequence). The CDR3 consists of 15 residues. V was pared by 3 bases and J by 6 bases, with 5 bases of the junction left unmatched. The CDR3 protein is CASSDRQGFNSPLHF. The CDR3 DNA reads TGCGCCAGCAGTGACAGACAGGGATTTAATTCACCCCTCCACTTT.

The chain is built from TRBV9 and TRBJ1-1; the D is unclear. CDR3 length equals 14 residues. V was cut by 1 base and J by 4 bases, with 11 bases left in between. Germline assignment: CDR1 SGDLS and CDR2 YYNGEE. The CDR3 reads CASSVSSGTTEAFF. The CDR3 DNA reads TGTGCCAGCAGCGTATCGTCAGGCACCACTGAAGCTTTCTTT.

The gene calls are TRBV2 and TRBJ2-3, with D perhaps TRBD1 (6 bases). The CDR3 runs to 14 residues. The V and J ends lost 11 bases and 2 bases respectively, with 17 bases between them. Germline V CDR1 and CDR2: SNHLY, FYNNEI. CDR3: CAHSARGYTDTQYF. CDR3 coding DNA: TGTGCCCATTCCGCGAGGGGGTACACAGATACGCAGTATTTT. The full variable domain, in which reference TRBV2 and TRBJ2-3 provide the parts outside the CDR3, is EPEVTQTPSHQVTQMGQEVILRCVPISNHLYFYWYRQILGQKVEFLVSFYNNEISEKSEIFDDQFSVERPDGSNFTLKIRSTKLEDSAMYFCAHSARGYTDTQYFGPGTRLTVL.

This chain connects TRBV18 to TRBJ2-1; D gene unclear. CDR1 KGHSH and CDR2 LQKENI come from the germline V gene. This CDR3 has 11 residues. The V end was cut by 3 bases, the J end by 8 bases, with 5 bases between. In DNA form, the CDR3 reads TGTGCCAGCTCACCCCTTGATGAGCAGTTCTTC. The encoded protein is CASSPLDEQFF.